This TCR beta chain derives from a study of blood T cells in healthy people across ages. CDR3 length: 20 residues. Germline V lookup: CDR1 MGHRA, CDR2 YSYEKL. The junction had 11 bases not matched to a gene; V was cut back by 0 bases and J by 0 bases. There are a few counts of this clonotype. For the second PCR, which ran for about 6 to 11 cycles, a sample-barcoded 5' primer and a J-beta primer mix were used. TCRdb called the 5' RACE reads again in MiXCR, with one record for every CDR3 protein. The table records just under 900,000 distinct CDR3 sequences, less than 35% of them present only once. The genes are TRBV4-1 and TRBJ1-6, with 7 bases fitting TRBD1. The clonotype originates from a woman of 80 years or more in good health. Sequencing input: blood. In nucleotides, the CDR3 is TGCGCCAGCAGCCAAGATTCAAGGGCAGGGGGAGGCTCCTATAATTCACCCCTCCACTTT. It yields the protein CASSQDSRAGGGSYNSPLHF.